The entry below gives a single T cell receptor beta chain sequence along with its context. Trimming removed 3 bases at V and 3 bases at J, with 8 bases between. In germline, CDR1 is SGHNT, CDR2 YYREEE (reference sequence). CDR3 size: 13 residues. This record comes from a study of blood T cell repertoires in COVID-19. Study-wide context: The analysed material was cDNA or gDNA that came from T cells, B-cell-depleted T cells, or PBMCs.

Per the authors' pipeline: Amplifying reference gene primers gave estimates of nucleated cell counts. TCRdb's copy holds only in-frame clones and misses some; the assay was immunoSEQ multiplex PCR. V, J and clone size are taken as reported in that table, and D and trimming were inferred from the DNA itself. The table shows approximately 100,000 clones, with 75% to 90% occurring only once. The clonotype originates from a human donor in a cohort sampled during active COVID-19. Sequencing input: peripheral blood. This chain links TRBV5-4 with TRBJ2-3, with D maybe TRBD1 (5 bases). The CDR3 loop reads CASSSDRTDTQYF. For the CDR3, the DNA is TGTGCCAGCAGCTCCGACAGAACAGATACGCAGTATTTT.